A selection of T cell receptor beta chains follows, all from one sample in a study of blood T cell repertoires in COVID-19. Sequencing used immunoSEQ multiplex PCR; TCRdb keeps in-frame clones, though not all of them. This sample has over 150,000 clones, with more than 85% found just once. The sequencing input was peripheral blood. These receptors were obtained from a man over 45 with acute or convalescent COVID-19. Each CDR3 is given with its conserved first and last residue. The D gene is left open where the match is weak. Not every row has a clone size; where given, it reads once, few, many or a size class.

TRBV6-5	TRBJ1-5	-	-	TGTGCCAGCAGAAAAAAGGACAGTAGCAATCAGCCCCAGCATTTT	CASRKKDSSNQPQHF
TRBV7-8	TRBJ2-6	-	-	TGTGCCAGCAGTCCTAGAGAGAGCTCTGGGGCCAACGTCCTGACTTTC	CASSPRESSGANVLTF
TRBV28	TRBJ1-5	-	-	TGTGCCAGCAGTCCCCCCGGAGGGTGGCGTCAGCCCCAGCATTTT	CASSPPGGWRQPQHF
TRBV18	TRBJ1-2	-	-	TGTGCCAGCTCACCCGACAGAAGAGAAGCTAACTATGGCTACACCTTC	CASSPDRREANYGYTF
TRBV3-1/TRBV3-2	TRBJ2-3	-	-	TGTGCCAGCAGCCCGCCAGGAGGGGCCCCAGATACGCAGTATTTT	CASSPPGGAPDTQYF
TRBV11-2	TRBJ1-1	-	-	TGTGCCAGCAGCTGGCAGGTGAACACTGAAGCTTTCTTT	CASSWQVNTEAFF
TRBV6-1	TRBJ1-2	-	-	TGTGCCAGCAACCCCACCCAGGCTAACTATGGCTACACCTTC	CASNPTQANYGYTF
TRBV28	TRBJ2-5	-	-	TGTGCCAGCAGTATCCCCCTTACGGGAAAAGAGACCCAGTACTTC	CASSIPLTGKETQYF
TRBV7-9	TRBJ1-4	-	-	TGTGCCAGCAGGGTAGGGGGAACTAATGAAAAACTGTTTTTT	CASRVGGTNEKLFF
TRBV18	TRBJ1-5	TRBD1	few	TGTGCCAGCTCATCGACAGGGAGTGATCAGCCCCAGCATTTT	CASSSTGSDQPQHF
TRBV7-8	TRBJ1-2	TRBD1	-	TGTGCCAGCAGCTTAAGGGTGGTCCAGGGGGCGACCTATGGCTACACCTTC	CASSLRVVQGATYGYTF
TRBV4-3	TRBJ2-1	TRBD2	-	TGCGCCAGCAGCCAACCTAGCGGGGGAGTCAATGAGCAGTTCTTC	CASSQPSGGVNEQFF
TRBV5-1	TRBJ2-7	-	once	TGCGCCAGCAGCGCCCCCCGGGGTGCCTACGAGCAGTACTTC	CASSAPRGAYEQYF
TRBV27	TRBJ2-1	TRBD1	-	TGTGCCAGCAGTAACCTACCGGGACAGGGGGCCTACAATGAGCAGTTCTTC	CASSNLPGQGAYNEQFF
TRBV16	TRBJ2-5	TRBD2	-	TGTGCCAGCAGCCAATCTGGAGCGGGAGGGGAGACCCAGTACTTC	CASSQSGAGGETQYF
TRBV5-1	TRBJ2-7	-	-	TGCGCCAGCAGCTTGGCTGCCATAAGAGACGAGCAGTACTTC	CASSLAAIRDEQYF
TRBV6-6	TRBJ2-7	TRBD2	-	TGTGCCAGCGCGGGAGGCATGGGCAGCTCCTACGAGCAGTACTTC	CASAGGMGSSYEQYF
TRBV2	TRBJ1-5	-	-	TGTGCCAGCAGAGCCGGGTATCAGCCCCAGCATTTT	CASRAGYQPQHF
TRBV24-1	TRBJ1-1	-	-	TGTGCCACCAGTGACAACGACAGGGAAGCTTTCTTT	CATSDNDREAFF
TRBV29-1	TRBJ2-1	TRBD2	-	TGCAGCGTTGTCAAGGGAGGGAATGAGCAGTTCTTC	CSVVKGGNEQFF
TRBV5-4	TRBJ1-1	-	-	TGTGCCAGCAGTGGGGCGAACACTGAAGCTTTCTTT	CASSGANTEAFF
TRBV11-2	TRBJ1-1	-	-	TGTGCCAGCAGCTCGGCCGACAGATACACTGAAGCTTTCTTT	CASSSADRYTEAFF
TRBV25-1	TRBJ1-4	-	-	TGTGCCAGCAGTGCCCGCGGAGAGGTACGGGAAGGTGAAAAACTGTTTTTT	CASSARGEVREGEKLFF
TRBV3-1/TRBV3-2	TRBJ2-7	TRBD1	-	TGTGCCAGCAGCCAAGATTGGGTGACAGGGGCCGAGCAGTACTTC	CASSQDWVTGAEQYF
TRBV19	TRBJ1-1	TRBD1	-	TGTGCCAGTAGCAGGGACAGATTGAACACTGAAGCTTTCTTT	CASSRDRLNTEAFF
TRBV7-9	TRBJ2-6	-	-	TGTGCCAGCAGCTATAATATCAGGATCTCTGGGGCCAACGTCCTGACTTTC	CASSYNIRISGANVLTF
TRBV4-2	TRBJ2-2	TRBD1	-	TGTGCCAGCAGCCAAAGGACAGGGGACACCGGGGAGCTGTTTTTT	CASSQRTGDTGELFF
TRBV7-9	TRBJ2-5	-	-	TGTGCCAGCAGCCCAGAGGGTGGCGGGCTTCAAGAGACCCAGTACTTC	CASSPEGGGLQETQYF
TRBV4-2	TRBJ2-2	TRBD2	-	TGTGCCAGCAGCCAGACTAGCGGGATGAACACCGGGGAGCTGTTTTTT	CASSQTSGMNTGELFF
TRBV4-3	TRBJ1-1	TRBD1	-	TGCGCCAGCAGCCGGACGGGACAGGGAACCGCTGAAGCTTTCTTT	CASSRTGQGTAEAFF
TRBV28	TRBJ1-5	-	-	TGTGCCAGCAACAGTTTATGGGCCCAAAATGGTCAGCCCCAGCATTTT	CASNSLWAQNGQPQHF
TRBV4-1	TRBJ2-6	-	once	TGCGCCAGCAGCCAAGTCGGACAAAACTCTGGGGCCAACGTCCTGACTTTC	CASSQVGQNSGANVLTF
TRBV27	TRBJ1-6	TRBD1	-	TGTGCCAGCAGTTTCGGGATGTGGGGACAGCGAAATTCACCCCTCCACTTT	CASSFGMWGQRNSPLHF
TRBV5-4	TRBJ2-5	TRBD2	-	TGTGCCAGCAGCCCCACTAGCGGGAGGGCCGTGAGGGAGACCCAGTACTTC	CASSPTSGRAVRETQYF
TRBV29-1	TRBJ1-2	TRBD1	-	TGCAGCGTTGTGTCGACAGGGGAAGGCTACACCTTC	CSVVSTGEGYTF
TRBV12-3/TRBV12-4	TRBJ1-2	-	-	TGTGCCAGCAGCCTGGACAGCTTATGGCTATGCACCTTC	CASSLDSLWLCTF
TRBV6-2/TRBV6-3	TRBJ1-1	TRBD1	-	TGTGCCAGCAGTTATAACCGGGGACAGGGTCACACTGAAGCTTTCTTT	CASSYNRGQGHTEAFF
TRBV18	TRBJ1-6	-	-	TGTGCCAGCTCACCTATTTCGACAGGCCGGAGCTCCTATAATTCACCCCTCCACTTT	CASSPISTGRSSYNSPLHF
TRBV6-1	TRBJ1-1	-	-	TGTGCCAGCAGTGAAAGGGAACAGGGTCTGGGCACTGAAGCTTTCTTT	CASSEREQGLGTEAFF
TRBV28	TRBJ2-6	-	-	TGTGCCAGCAAGACCACAGGGTTTGGGTCTGGGGCCAACGTCCTGACTTTC	CASKTTGFGSGANVLTF
TRBV6-5	TRBJ1-2	TRBD1	-	TGTGCCAGCAAGGGACAGTCCTATGGCTACACCTTC	CASKGQSYGYTF
TRBV27	TRBJ2-7	TRBD1	-	TGTGCCAGCAGTCTGGCCTGGGGACAGGGACCCAATAGGTCCGAGCAGTACTTC	CASSLAWGQGPNRSEQYF
TRBV5-1	TRBJ2-2	TRBD2	-	TGCGCCAGCACAGGGAGGGACCCCGAGGCCGGGGAGCTGTTTTTT	CASTGRDPEAGELFF
TRBV19	TRBJ1-5	-	-	TGTGCCAGTAGTTTGGATCCGGGATCAGGGGTCAATCAGCCCCAGCATTTT	CASSLDPGSGVNQPQHF
TRBV27	TRBJ2-1	TRBD2	-	TGTGCCAGCCTAGCGGGAGGTTCCTACAATGAGCAGTTCTTC	CASLAGGSYNEQFF
TRBV7-9	TRBJ2-5	TRBD1	-	TGTGCCAGCAGCTTAGCACAGGGGGAAGAGACCCAGTACTTC	CASSLAQGEETQYF
TRBV28	TRBJ1-5	TRBD1	-	TGTGCCAGCAGTGGACAGGGGATTGAACAGCCCCAGCATTTT	CASSGQGIEQPQHF
TRBV29-1	TRBJ1-1	-	few	TGCAGCGTTGTGGAGGGATCCACTGAAGCTTTCTTT	CSVVEGSTEAFF
TRBV10-3	TRBJ1-1	TRBD1	few	TGTGCCATCAGTGAAGGACAGGGGAACACTGAAGCTTTCTTT	CAISEGQGNTEAFF
TRBV3-1/TRBV3-2	TRBJ2-5	TRBD2	once	TGTGCCAGCAGCCAAGTCTTTGCGAGCGGGGGTTCACAAGAGACCCAGTACTTC	CASSQVFASGGSQETQYF
TRBV9	TRBJ2-4	TRBD1	-	TGTGCCAGCAGCGTAGACGGGACAGGGAACGCCAAAAACATTCAGTACTTC	CASSVDGTGNAKNIQYF
TRBV30	TRBJ1-2	-	-	TGTGCCTGGGCCCCGTCGCCCTCCGGTGGCTACACCTTC	CAWAPSPSGGYTF
TRBV5-6	TRBJ2-1	TRBD1	-	TGTGCCAGCAGCTTGGACAGGGGCAATGAGCAGTTCTTC	CASSLDRGNEQFF
TRBV19	TRBJ1-2	-	-	TGTGCCAGTAGTATCAGCCCAGGGTCTAACTCAGCTAACACCTTC	CASSISPGSNSANTF
TRBV28	TRBJ1-5	TRBD1	-	TGTGCCAGCAGTTCCGGGACAGTCGGGAATCAGCCCCAGCATTTT	CASSSGTVGNQPQHF
TRBV10-2	TRBJ2-7	-	-	TGCGCCAGCAGTGAAGGACACAGCTACGAGCAGTACTTC	CASSEGHSYEQYF
TRBV27	TRBJ1-1	TRBD1	-	TGTGCCAGCAGTACGCGACAGGGACAGGGCCTCGGGGACACTGAAGCTTTCTTT	CASSTRQGQGLGDTEAFF
TRBV28	TRBJ2-3	-	-	TGTGCCAGCCTTCGGGCAGGGGGCACAGATACGCAGTATTTT	CASLRAGGTDTQYF
TRBV11-1	TRBJ2-7	TRBD1	-	TGTGCCAGCAGAACGGGGACAGGGTACGGCGAGCAGTACTTC	CASRTGTGYGEQYF